The present T cell receptor beta chain was sequenced within a study of radiotherapy plus CTLA-4 blockade in lung cancer. At the level of the study: Disease control was achieved by around 30% of patients, and objective responses by about 17%.

Overall study results and limits: Early blood T cell clone dynamics reportedly forecast response best, with interferon-beta. Blood saw expansion of tumor-derived TCR clones after radiotherapy plus ipilimumab.

The CDR3 loop spans 16 amino acids. Germline CDR1 and CDR2: SEHNR and FQNEAQ (reference sequence). Trimming took 5 bases from V and 9 from J, leaving 23 bases between them. Note on this clone: Its antigen is not identified.

The study gave focal radiation plus ipilimumab CTLA-4 blockade to patients with chemo-refractory metastatic non-small-cell lung cancer. Sequencing used immunoSEQ multiplex PCR; TCRdb keeps in-frame clones, though not all of them. The table records approximately 33,000 clones, 70% to 80% of them present only once. The sequence was collected from a human donor with non-small cell lung cancer who had stable disease on radiotherapy plus ipilimumab. The chain links TRBV7-9 to TRBJ2-1, with D possibly being TRBD2 (6 bases). The input for sequencing was peripheral blood, taken from a patient treated with radiotherapy plus ipilimumab. The CDR3 region has the DNA TGTGCCAGCAGCCCCGGGACTCCCCTACGTCCGGGTGAGCAGTTCTTC. Amino acid sequence: CASSPGTPLRPGEQFF. The full variable domain, with the rest looked up from reference TRBV7-9 and TRBJ2-1, is DTGVSQNPRHKITKRGQNVTFRCDPISEHNRLYWYRQTLGQGPEFLTYFQNEAQLEKSRLLSDRFSAERPKGSFSTLEIQRTEQGDSAMYLCASSPGTPLRPGEQFFGPGTRLTVL.